The subject of this entry is one TCR beta chain. What it binds is not known. This specimen belongs to a study of blood T cells in healthy people across ages. Overall study results and limits: The long-lived group displayed more naive CD4+ cells, plus higher diversity, than the aged donors did.

Sample-barcoded 5' priming and a J-beta primer mix drove a second PCR of roughly 6 to 12 cycles. TCRdb itself ran the 5' RACE reads through MiXCR, one entry per CDR3 protein. The data show over a million distinct CDR3 sequences, with approximately 39% seen just once and roughly 3.7% held by the top ten. CDR3 length: 12 residues. Trimming took off 3 bases at V and 6 bases at J, with 9 bases between the two ends. Looked up from germline, CDR1 is SEHNR and CDR2 is FQNEAQ (reference sequence). This chain connects TRBV7-9 to TRBJ2-7; tentatively, D is TRBD2 (5 bases). Sample: blood. The source of this sequence is a woman aged 18-29 years in good health. The DNA of the CDR3 is TGTGCCAGCAGCTTCGGGGATAGCGAGCAGTACTTC. It yields the protein CASSFGDSEQYF.